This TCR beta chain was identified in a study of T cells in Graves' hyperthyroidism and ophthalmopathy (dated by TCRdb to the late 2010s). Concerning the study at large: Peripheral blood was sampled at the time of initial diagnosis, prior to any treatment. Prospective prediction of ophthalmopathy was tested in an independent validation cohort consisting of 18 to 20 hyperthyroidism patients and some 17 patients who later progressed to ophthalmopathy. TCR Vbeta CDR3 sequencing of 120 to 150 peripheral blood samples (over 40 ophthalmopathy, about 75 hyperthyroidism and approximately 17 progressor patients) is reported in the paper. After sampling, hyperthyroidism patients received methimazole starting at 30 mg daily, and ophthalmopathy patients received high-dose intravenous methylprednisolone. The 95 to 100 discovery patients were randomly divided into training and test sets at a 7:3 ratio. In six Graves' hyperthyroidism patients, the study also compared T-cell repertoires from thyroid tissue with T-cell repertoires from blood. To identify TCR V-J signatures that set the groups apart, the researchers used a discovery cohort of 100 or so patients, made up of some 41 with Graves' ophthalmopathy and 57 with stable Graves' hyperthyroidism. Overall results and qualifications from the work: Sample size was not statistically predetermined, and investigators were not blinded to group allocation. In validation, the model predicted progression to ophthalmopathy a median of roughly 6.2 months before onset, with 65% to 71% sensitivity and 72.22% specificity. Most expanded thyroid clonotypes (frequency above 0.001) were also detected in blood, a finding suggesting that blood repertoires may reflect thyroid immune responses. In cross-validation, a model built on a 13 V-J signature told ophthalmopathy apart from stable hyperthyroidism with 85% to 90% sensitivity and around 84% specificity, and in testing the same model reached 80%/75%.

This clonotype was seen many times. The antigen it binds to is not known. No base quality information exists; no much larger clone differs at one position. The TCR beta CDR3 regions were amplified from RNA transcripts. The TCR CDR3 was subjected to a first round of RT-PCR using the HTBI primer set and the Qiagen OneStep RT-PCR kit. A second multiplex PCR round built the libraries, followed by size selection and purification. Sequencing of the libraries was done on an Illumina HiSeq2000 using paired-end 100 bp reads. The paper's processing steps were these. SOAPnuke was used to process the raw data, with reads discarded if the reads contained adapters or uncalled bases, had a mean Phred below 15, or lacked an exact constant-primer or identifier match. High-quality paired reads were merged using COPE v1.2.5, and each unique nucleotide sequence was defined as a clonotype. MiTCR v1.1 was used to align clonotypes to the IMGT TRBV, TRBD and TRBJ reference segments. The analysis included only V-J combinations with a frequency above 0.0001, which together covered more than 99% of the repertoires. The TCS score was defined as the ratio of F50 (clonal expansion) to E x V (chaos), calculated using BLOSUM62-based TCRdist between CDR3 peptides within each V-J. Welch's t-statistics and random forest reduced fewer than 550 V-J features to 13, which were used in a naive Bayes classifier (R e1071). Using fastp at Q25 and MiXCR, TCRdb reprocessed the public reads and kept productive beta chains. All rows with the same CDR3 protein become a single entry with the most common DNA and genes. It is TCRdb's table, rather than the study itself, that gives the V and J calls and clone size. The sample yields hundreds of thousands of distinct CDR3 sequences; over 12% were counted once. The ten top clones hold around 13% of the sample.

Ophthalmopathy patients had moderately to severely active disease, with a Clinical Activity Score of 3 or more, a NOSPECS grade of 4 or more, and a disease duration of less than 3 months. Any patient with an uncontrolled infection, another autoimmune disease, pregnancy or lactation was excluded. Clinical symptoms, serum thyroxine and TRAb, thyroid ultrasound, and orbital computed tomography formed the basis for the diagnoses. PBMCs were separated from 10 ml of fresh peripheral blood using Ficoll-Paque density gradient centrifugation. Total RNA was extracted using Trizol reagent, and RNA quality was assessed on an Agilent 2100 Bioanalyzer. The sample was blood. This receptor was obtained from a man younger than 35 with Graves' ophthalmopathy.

The CDR3 is CAISESRGNYGYTF. The sequenced DNA: TGTGCCATCAGTGAGTCGAGGGGGAACTATGGCTACACCTTC. The chain joins TRBV10-3 to TRBJ1-2, with TRBD1 perhaps the D gene, on 6 matching bases. V is cut by 0 bases and J by 2 bases, and the space between the germline ends is 7 bases. According to the germline V gene, CDR1 reads ENHRY and CDR2 reads SYGVKD. The CDR3 covers 14 residues, taking in both the cysteine and the phenylalanine. The kept DNA is CDR3 alone, 42 bases in frame from the first base.